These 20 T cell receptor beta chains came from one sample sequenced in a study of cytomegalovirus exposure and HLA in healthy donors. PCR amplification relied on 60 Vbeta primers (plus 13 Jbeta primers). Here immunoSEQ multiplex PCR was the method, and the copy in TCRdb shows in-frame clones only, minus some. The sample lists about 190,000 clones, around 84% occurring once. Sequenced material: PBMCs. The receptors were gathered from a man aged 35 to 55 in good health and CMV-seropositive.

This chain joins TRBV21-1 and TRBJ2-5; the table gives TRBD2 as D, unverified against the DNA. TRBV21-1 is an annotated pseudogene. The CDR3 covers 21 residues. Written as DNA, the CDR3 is TGTGCCAGCAGCACCCGGGGGGGACTAGCGGTCCCCCAAGGGGGCCAAGAGACCCAGTACTTC. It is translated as CASSTRGGLAVPQGGQETQYF.

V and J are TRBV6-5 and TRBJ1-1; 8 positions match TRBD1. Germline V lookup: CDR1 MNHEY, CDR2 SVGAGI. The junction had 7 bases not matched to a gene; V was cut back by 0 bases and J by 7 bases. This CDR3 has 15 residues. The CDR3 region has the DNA TGTGCCAGCAGTTACTCGAGGCAGGGGGCGAGTGAAGCTTTCTTT. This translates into CASSYSRQGASEAFF.

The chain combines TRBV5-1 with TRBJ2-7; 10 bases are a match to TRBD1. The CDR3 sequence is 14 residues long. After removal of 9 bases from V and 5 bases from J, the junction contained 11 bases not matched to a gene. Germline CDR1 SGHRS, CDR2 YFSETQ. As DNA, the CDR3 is TGCGCCATCCGCCTGACAGGGGGCGGAAACGAGCAGTACTTC. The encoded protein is CAIRLTGGGNEQYF.

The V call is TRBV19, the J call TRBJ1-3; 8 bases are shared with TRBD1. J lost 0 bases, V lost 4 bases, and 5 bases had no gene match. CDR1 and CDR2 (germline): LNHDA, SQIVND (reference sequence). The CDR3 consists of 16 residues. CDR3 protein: CASSSGTGLSGNTIYF. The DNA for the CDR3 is TGTGCCAGTAGTAGTGGGACAGGCCTCTCTGGAAACACCATATATTTT.

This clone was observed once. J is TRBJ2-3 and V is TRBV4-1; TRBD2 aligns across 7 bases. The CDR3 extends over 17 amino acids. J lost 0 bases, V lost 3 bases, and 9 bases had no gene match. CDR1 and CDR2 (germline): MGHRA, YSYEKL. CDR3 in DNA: TGCGCCAGCAGCCAGATCGGCACTAGCGCTAGCACAGATACGCAGTATTTT. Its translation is CASSQIGTSASTDTQYF.

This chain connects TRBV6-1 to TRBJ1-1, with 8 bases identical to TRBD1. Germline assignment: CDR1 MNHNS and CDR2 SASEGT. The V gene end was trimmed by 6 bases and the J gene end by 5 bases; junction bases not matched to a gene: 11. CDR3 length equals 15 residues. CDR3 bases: TGTGCCAGCAGACCCCTGGGGGACAGGAGGACTGAAGCTTTCTTT. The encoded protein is CASRPLGDRRTEAFF.

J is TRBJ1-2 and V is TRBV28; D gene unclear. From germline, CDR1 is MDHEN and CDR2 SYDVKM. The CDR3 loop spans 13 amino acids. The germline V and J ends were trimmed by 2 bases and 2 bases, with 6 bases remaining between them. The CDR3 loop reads CASSLGQNYGYTF. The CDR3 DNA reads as TGTGCCAGCAGTTTAGGGCAAAACTATGGCTACACCTTC.

The CDR3 DNA reads TGTGCCAGCAGCGTATCTGTAGCCAGCTCCTACAATGAGCAGTTCTTC. Translating it yields CASSVSVASSYNEQFF. The rearrangement uses TRBV9 and TRBJ2-1; D uncertain. The CDR3 totals 16 residues. Germline V gene data show CDR1 as SGDLS and CDR2 as YYNGEE. V lost 1 base and J 0 bases, leaving 11 bases between the germline ends.

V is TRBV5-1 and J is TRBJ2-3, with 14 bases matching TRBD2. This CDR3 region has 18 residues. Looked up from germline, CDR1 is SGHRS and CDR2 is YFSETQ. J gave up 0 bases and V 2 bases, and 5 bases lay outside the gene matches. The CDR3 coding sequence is TGCGCCAGCAGCTTCCGCGGGACTAGCGGGGGTAGCACAGATACGCAGTATTTT. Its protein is CASSFRGTSGGSTDTQYF.

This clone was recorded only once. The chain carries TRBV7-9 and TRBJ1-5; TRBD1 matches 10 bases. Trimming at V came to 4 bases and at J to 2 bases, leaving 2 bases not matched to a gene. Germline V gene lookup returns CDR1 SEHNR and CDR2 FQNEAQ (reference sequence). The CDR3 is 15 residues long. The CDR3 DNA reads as TGTGCCAGCAGCTCAGGACAGGGGGGCAATCAGCCCCAGCATTTT. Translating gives CASSSGQGGNQPQHF. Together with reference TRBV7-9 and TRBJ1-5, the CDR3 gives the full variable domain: DTGVSQNPRHKITKRGQNVTFRCDPISEHNRLYWYRQTLGQGPEFLTYFQNEAQLEKSRLLSDRFSAERPKGSFSTLEIQRTEQGDSAMYLCASSSGQGGNQPQHFGDGTRLSIL.

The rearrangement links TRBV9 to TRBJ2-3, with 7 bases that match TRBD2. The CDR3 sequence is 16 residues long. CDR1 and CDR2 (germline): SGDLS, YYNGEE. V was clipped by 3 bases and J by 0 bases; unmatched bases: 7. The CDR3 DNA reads TGTGCCAGCAGCGCCCCCGGGGGGTCAAGCACAGATACGCAGTATTTT. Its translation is CASSAPGGSSTDTQYF.

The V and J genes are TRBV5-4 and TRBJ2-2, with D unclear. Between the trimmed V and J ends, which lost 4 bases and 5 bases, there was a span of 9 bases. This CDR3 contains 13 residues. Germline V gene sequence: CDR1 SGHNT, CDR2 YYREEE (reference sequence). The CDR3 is CASSNLVTGELFF. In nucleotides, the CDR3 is TGTGCCAGCAGCAACCTAGTTACCGGGGAGCTGTTTTTT.

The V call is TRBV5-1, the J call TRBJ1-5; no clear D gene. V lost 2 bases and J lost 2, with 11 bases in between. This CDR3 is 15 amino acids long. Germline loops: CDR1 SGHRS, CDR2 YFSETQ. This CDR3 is CASSLDGEGNQPQHF. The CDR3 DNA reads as TGCGCCAGCAGCTTAGACGGAGAAGGCAATCAGCCCCAGCATTTT.

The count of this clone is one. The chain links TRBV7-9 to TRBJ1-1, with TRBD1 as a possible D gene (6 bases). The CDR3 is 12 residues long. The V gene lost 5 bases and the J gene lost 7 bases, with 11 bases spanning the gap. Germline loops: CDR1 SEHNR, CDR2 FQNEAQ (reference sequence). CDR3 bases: TGTGCCAGCAGCCGAGGGGACATTGAAGCTTTCTTT. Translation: CASSRGDIEAFF.

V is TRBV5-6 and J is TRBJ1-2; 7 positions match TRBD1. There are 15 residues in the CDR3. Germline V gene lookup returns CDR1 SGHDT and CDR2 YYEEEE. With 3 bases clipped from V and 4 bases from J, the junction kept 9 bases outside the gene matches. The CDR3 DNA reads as TGTGCCAGCAGCTCGCATGGGGCAGGGGGCTATGGCTACACCTTC. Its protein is CASSSHGAGGYGYTF.

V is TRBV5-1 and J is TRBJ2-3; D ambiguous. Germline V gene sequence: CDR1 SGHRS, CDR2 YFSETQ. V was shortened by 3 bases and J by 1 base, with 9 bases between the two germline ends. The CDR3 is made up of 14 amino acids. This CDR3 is CASSSRRGTDTQYF. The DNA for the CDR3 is TGCGCCAGCAGCTCCCGACGGGGCACAGATACGCAGTATTTT.

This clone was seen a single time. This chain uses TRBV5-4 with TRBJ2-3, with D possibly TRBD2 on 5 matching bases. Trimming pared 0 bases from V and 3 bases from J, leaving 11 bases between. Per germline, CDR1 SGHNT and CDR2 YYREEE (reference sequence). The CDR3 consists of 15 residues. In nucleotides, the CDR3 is TGTGCCAGCAGCTTGGACGGACTGAGGACAGATACGCAGTATTTT. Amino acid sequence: CASSLDGLRTDTQYF. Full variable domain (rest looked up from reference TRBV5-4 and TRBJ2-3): ETGVTQSPTHLIKTRGQQVTLRCSSQSGHNTVSWYQQALGQGPQFIFQYYREEENGRGNFPPRFSGLQFPNYSSELNVNALELDDSALYLCASSLDGLRTDTQYFGPGTRLTVL.

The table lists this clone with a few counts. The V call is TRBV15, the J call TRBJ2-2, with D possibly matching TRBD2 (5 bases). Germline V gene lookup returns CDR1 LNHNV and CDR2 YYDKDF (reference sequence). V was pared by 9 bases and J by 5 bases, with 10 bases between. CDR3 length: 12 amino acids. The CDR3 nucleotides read TGTGCCACTACAGAGGGTACCGGGGAGCTGTTTTTT. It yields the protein CATTEGTGELFF.

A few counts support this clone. The CDR3 here is CASSIGGSTNYGYTF. The DNA for the CDR3 is TGTGCCAGTAGTATAGGTGGCTCCACTAACTATGGCTACACCTTC. The chain employs TRBV19 and TRBJ1-2; D remains unclear. The length of the CDR3 is 15 residues. Germline assignment: CDR1 LNHDA and CDR2 SQIVND (reference sequence). V was trimmed by 1 base and J by 0 bases, leaving 9 bases between them.

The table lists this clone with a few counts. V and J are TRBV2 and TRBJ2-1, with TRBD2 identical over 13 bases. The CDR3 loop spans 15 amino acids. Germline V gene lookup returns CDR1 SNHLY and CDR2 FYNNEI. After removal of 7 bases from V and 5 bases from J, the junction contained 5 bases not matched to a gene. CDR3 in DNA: TGTGCCAGCACTTCCGGGACTAGCGGGGACAATGAGCAGTTCTTC. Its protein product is CASTSGTSGDNEQFF. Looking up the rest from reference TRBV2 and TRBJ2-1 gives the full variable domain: EPEVTQTPSHQVTQMGQEVILRCVPISNHLYFYWYRQILGQKVEFLVSFYNNEISEKSEIFDDQFSVERPDGSNFTLKIRSTKLEDSAMYFCASTSGTSGDNEQFFGPGTRLTVL.